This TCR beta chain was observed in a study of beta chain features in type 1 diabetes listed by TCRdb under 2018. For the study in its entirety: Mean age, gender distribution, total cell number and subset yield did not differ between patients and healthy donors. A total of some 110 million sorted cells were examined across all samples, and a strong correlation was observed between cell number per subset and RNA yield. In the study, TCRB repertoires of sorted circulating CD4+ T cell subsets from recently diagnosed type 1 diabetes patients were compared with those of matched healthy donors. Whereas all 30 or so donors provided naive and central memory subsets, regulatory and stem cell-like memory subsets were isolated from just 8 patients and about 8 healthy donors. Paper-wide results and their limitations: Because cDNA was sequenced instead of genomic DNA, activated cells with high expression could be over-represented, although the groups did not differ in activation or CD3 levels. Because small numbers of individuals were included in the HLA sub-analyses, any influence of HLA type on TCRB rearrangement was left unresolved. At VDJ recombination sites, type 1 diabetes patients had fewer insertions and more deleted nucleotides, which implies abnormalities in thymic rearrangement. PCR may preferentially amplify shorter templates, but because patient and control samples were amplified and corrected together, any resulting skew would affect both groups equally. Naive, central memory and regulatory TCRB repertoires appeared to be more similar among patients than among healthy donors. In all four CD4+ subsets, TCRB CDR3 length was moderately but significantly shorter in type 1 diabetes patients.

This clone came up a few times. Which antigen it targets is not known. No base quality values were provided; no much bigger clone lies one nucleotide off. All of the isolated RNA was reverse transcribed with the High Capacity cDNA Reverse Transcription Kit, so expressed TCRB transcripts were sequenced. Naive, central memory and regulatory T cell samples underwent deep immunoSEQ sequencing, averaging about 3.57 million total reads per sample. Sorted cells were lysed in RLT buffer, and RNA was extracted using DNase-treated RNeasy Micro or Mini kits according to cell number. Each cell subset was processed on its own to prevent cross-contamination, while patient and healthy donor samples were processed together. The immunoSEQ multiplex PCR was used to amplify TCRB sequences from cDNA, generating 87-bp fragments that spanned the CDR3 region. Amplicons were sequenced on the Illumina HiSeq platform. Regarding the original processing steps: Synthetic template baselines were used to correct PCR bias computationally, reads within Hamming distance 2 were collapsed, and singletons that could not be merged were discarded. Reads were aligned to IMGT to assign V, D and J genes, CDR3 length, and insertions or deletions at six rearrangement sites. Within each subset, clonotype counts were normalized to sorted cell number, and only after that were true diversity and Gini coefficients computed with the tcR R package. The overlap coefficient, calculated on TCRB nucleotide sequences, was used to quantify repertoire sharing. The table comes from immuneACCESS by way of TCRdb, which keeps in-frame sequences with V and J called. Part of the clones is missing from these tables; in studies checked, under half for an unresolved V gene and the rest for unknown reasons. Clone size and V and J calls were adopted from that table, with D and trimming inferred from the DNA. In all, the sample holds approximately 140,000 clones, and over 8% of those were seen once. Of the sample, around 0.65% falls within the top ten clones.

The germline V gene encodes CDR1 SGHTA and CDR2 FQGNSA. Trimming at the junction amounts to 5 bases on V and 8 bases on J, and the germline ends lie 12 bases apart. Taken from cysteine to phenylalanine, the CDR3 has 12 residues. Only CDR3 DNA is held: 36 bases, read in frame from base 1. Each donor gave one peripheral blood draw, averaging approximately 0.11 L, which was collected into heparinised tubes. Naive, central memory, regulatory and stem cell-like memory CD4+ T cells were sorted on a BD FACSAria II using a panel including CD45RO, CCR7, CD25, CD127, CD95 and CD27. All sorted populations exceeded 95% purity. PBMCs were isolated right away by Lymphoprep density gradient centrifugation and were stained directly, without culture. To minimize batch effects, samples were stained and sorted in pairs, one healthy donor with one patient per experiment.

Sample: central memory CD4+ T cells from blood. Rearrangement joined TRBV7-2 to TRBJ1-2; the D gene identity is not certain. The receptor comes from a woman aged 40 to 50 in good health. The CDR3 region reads CASSGAAVGYTF. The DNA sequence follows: TGTGCCAGCAGCGGAGCAGCTGTCGGCTACACCTTC.